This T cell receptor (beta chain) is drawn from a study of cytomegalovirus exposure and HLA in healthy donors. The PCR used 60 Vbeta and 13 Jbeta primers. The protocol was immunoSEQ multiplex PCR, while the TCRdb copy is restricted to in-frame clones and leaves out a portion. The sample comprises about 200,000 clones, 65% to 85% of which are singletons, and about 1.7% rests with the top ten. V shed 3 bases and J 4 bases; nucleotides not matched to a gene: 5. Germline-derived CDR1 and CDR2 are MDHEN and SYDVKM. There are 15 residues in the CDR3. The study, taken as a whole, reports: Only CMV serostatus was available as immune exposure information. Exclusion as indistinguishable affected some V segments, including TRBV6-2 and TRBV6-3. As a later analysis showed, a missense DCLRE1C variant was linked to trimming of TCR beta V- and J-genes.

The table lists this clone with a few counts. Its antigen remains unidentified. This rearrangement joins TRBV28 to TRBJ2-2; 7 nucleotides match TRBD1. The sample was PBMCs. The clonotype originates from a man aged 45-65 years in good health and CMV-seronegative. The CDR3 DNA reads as TGTGCCAGCAGTTTGAGGGGGCAGGTCACCGGGGAGCTGTTTTTT. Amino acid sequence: CASSLRGQVTGELFF.